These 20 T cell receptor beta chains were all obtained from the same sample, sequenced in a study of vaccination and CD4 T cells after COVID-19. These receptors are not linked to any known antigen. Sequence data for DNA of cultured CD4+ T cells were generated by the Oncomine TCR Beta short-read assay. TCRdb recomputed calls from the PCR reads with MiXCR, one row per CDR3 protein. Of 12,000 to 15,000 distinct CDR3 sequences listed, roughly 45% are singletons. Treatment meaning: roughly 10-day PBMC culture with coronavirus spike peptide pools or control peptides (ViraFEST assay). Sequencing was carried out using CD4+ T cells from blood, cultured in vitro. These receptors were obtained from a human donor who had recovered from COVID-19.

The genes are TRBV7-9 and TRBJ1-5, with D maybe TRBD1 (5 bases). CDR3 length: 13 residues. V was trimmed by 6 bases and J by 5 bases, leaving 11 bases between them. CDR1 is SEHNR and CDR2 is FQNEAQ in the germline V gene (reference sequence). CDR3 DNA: TGTGCCAGCAGGCTAGACAGTGATCAGCCCCAGCATTTT. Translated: CASRLDSDQPQHF.

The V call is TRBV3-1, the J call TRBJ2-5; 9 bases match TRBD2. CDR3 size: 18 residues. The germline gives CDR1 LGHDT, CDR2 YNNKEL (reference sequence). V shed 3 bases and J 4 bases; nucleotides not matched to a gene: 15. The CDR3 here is CASSHVKGPSGEGETQYF. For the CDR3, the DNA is TGTGCCAGCAGCCACGTCAAGGGGCCTAGCGGGGAAGGAGAGACCCAGTACTTC.

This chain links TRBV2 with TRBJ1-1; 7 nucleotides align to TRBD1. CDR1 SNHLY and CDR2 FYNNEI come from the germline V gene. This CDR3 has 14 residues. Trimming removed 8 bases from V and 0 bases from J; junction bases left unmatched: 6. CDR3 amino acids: CASVTGTVNTEAFF. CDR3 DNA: TGTGCCAGCGTGACCGGGACAGTGAACACTGAAGCTTTCTTT.

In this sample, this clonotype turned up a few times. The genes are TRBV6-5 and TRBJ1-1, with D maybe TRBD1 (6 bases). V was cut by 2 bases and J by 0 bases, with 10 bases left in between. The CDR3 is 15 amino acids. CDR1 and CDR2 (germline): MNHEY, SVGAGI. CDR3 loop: CASSYAGQLNTEAFF. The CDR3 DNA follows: TGTGCCAGCAGTTACGCCGGACAGTTGAACACTGAAGCTTTCTTT.

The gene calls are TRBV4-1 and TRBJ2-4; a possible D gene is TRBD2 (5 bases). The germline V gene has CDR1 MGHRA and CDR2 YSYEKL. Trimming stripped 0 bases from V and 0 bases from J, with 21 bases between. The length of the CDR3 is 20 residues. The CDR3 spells CASSQDLGGRASLAKNIQYF. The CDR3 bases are TGCGCCAGCAGCCAAGATCTTGGAGGTCGAGCCTCCCTAGCCAAAAACATTCAGTACTTC.

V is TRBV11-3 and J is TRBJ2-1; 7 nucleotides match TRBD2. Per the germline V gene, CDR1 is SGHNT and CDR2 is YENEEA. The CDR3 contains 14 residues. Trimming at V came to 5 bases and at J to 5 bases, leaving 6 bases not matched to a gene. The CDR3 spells CASSGSGIHNEQFF. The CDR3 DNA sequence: TGTGCCAGCAGCGGGAGCGGGATCCACAATGAGCAGTTCTTC.

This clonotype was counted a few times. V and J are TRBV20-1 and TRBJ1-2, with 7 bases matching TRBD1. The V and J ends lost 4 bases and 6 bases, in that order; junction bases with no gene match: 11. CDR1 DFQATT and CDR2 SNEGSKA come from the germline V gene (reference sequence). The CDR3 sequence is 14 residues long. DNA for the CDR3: TGCAGTGCTATCGATGTCGAGGGGGCCAATGGCTACACCTTC. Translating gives CSAIDVEGANGYTF.

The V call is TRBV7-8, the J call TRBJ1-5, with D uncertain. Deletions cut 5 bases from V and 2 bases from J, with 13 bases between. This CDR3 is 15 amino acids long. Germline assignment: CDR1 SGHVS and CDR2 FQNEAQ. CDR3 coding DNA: TGTGCCAGCAGCGTGGACGACGGCGGCAATCAGCCCCAGCATTTT. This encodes CASSVDDGGNQPQHF.

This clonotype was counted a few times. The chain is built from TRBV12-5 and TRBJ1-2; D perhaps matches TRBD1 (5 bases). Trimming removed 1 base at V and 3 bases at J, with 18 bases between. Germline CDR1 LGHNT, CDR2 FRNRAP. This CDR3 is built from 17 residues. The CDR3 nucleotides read TGTGCTAGTGGTTTGGGATCCCCCTGGGGGGAAGACTATGGCTACACCTTC. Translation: CASGLGSPWGEDYGYTF.

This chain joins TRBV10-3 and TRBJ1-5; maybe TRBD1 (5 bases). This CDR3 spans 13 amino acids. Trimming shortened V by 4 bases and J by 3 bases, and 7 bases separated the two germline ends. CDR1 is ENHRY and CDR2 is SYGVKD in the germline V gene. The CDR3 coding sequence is TGTGCCATCAGTGGGGGGAACAATCAGCCCCAGCATTTT. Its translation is CAISGGNNQPQHF.

CDR3: CASSSPGDPLHF. The CDR3 nucleotides are TGTGCCAGCAGTTCCCCAGGGGATCCCCTCCACTTT. This chain joins TRBV27 and TRBJ1-6, with D perhaps TRBD1 (6 bases). CDR1 is MNHEY, CDR2 SMNVEV, per germline (reference sequence). The length of the CDR3 is 12 residues. V was cut by 4 bases and J by 13 bases, with 11 bases left in between.

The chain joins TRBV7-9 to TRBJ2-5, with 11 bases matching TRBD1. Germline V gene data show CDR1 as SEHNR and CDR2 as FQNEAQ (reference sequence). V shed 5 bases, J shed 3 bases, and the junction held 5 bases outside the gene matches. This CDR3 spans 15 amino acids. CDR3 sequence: CASSLGTGGKETQYF. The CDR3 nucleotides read TGTGCCAGCAGCCTCGGGACAGGGGGGAAAGAGACCCAGTACTTC.

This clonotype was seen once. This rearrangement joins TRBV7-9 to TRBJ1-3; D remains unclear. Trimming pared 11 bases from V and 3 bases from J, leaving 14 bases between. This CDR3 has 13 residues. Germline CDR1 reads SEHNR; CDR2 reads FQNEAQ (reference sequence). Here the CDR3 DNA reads TGTGCCGTCCGAGGTTCTGGTGGAAACACCATATATTTT. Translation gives CAVRGSGGNTIYF.

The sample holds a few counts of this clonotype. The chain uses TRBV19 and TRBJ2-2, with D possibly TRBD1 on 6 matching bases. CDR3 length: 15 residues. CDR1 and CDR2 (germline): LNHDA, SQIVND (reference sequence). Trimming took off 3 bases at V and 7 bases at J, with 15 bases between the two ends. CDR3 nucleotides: TGTGCCAGTAGTATCCTTCACGGACAGCGCGGGGAGCTGTTTTTT. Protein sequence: CASSILHGQRGELFF.

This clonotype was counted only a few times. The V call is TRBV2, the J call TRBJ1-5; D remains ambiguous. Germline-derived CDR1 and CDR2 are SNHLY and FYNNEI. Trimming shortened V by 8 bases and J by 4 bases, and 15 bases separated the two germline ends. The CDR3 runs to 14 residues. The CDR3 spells CASVPNSLNQPQHF. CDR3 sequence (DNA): TGTGCCAGCGTCCCAAACAGTTTGAATCAGCCCCAGCATTTT.

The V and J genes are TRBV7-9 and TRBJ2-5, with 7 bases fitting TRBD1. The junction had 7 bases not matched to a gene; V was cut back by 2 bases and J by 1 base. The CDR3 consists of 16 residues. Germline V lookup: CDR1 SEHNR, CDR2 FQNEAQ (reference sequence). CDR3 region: CASSLTLGTAQETQYF. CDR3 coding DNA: TGTGCCAGCAGCTTAACGCTCGGGACAGCCCAAGAGACCCAGTACTTC.

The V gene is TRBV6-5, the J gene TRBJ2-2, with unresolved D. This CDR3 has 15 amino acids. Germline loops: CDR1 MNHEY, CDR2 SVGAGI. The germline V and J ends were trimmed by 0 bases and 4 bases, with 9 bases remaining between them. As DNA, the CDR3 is TGTGCCAGCAGTTACTCCTCGGCCCGCACCGGGGAGCTGTTTTTT. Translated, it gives CASSYSSARTGELFF.

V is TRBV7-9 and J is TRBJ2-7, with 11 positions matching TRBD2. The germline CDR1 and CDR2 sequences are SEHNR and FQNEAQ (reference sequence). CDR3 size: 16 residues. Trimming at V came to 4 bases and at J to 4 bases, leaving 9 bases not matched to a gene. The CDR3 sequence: CASSSTSGAGIYEQYF. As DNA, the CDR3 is TGTGCCAGCAGCTCGACTAGCGGGGCTGGTATTTACGAGCAGTACTTC.

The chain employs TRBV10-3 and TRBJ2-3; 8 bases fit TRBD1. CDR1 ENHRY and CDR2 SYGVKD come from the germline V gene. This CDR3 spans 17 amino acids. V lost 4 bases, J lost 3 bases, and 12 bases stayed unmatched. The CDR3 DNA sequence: TGTGCCATCAGTGGACCGGACATATGGGACAGGACAGATACGCAGTATTTT. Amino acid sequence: CAISGPDIWDRTDTQYF.

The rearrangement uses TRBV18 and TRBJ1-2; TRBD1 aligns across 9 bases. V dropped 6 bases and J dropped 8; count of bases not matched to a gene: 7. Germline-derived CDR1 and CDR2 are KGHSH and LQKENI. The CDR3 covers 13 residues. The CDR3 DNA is TGTGCCAGCTCCTCGGGACAGGGACGCGGCTACACCTTC. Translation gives CASSSGQGRGYTF.